The 23 T cell receptor beta chains reported below all come from one sample, sequenced in a study of shared clonotypes between healthy human individuals. TCRdb's copy holds only in-frame clones and misses some; the assay was immunoSEQ multiplex PCR. The data contain some 690,000 clones, about 92% of them singletons. Sequenced material: memory CD8+ T cells from PBMCs. Subset given: CD45RO+ cells pooled with CCR7-negative TemRA cells. The receptors were gathered from a man between 18 and 35 years old in good health. Some clones in this sample may be carry-over from other donors' samples.

CDR3: CASSLEWRDGYTF. CDR3 sequence (DNA): TGCGCCAGCAGCTTGGAATGGAGGGATGGCTACACCTTC. V is TRBV5-1 and J is TRBJ1-2; D call uncertain. Germline-derived CDR1 and CDR2 are SGHRS and YFSETQ. The CDR3 totals 13 residues. Trimming stripped 0 bases from V and 6 bases from J, with 9 bases between.

The CDR3 reads CASSIMSAQGEQYF. The DNA for the CDR3 is TGTGCCAGCAGCATTATGTCCGCCCAGGGCGAGCAGTACTTC. This chain uses TRBV28 with TRBJ2-5; tentative D call: TRBD1 (5 bases). The tail of the sequence fits TRBJ2-7 better, so the J call may be wrong. Germline-derived CDR1 and CDR2 are MDHEN and SYDVKM. The CDR3 extends over 14 amino acids.

This chain joins TRBV6-1 and TRBJ2-7; 8 bases align to TRBD1. The CDR3 has 15 amino acids. Per the germline V gene, CDR1 is MNHNS and CDR2 is SASEGT. V was pared by 7 bases and J by 0 bases, with 8 bases of the junction left unmatched. The CDR3 reads CASILRDRSSYEQYF. CDR3 in DNA: TGTGCCAGCATTTTAAGGGACAGGAGCTCCTACGAGCAGTACTTC.

This clone was seen once. This sequence joins TRBV6-5 and TRBJ2-4; TRBD2 agrees at 7 bases. Germline CDR1 and CDR2: MNHEY and SVGAGI. The CDR3 contains 15 residues. Trimming at V came to 4 bases and at J to 9 bases, leaving 12 bases not matched to a gene. CDR3 DNA sequence: TGTGCCAGCAGTTCCCCGGCGGGAGTTTGGACCATTCAGTACTTC. Its translation is CASSSPAGVWTIQYF.

This chain joins TRBV9 and TRBJ1-2, with D perhaps TRBD1 (5 bases). Germline values: CDR1 SGDLS, CDR2 YYNGEE. The length of the CDR3 is 13 residues. V gave up 4 bases and J gave up 4 bases, with 11 bases separating them. For the CDR3, the DNA is TGTGCCAGCAGCCAGGGTAGGGGCTATGGCTACACCTTC. Protein: CASSQGRGYGYTF.

The chain links TRBV11-2 to TRBJ1-1; D gene ambiguous. Trimming shortened V by 2 bases and J by 5 bases, and 15 bases separated the two germline ends. This CDR3 is 15 amino acids long. Germline V lookup: CDR1 SGHAT, CDR2 FQNNGV. In nucleotides, the CDR3 is TGTGCCAGCAGCTTATATGAATCGGGGAGGACTGAAGCTTTCTTT. This encodes CASSLYESGRTEAFF. The full variable domain, with the rest looked up from reference TRBV11-2 and TRBJ1-1, is EAGVAQSPRYKIIEKRQSVAFWCNPISGHATLYWYQQILGQGPKLLIQFQNNGVVDDSQLPKDRFSAERLKGVDSTLKIQPAKLEDSAVYLCASSLYESGRTEAFFGQGTRLTVV.

The J gene is TRBJ2-3, the V gene TRBV5-4, with 8 bases identical to TRBD2. Unmatched junction bases numbered 16, after V lost 7 bases and J lost 0 bases. The germline V gene has CDR1 SGHNT and CDR2 YYREEE (reference sequence). The CDR3 extends over 18 amino acids. CDR3 bases: TGTGCCAGCCCGTTGGACGGTCAGCGGGAGCCTAGCACAGATACGCAGTATTTT. It is translated as CASPLDGQREPSTDTQYF. The variable domain in full, completed from reference TRBV5-4 and TRBJ2-3, reads ETGVTQSPTHLIKTRGQQVTLRCSSQSGHNTVSWYQQALGQGPQFIFQYYREEENGRGNFPPRFSGLQFPNYSSELNVNALELDDSALYLCASPLDGQREPSTDTQYFGPGTRLTVL.

The chain uses TRBV11-2 and TRBJ2-1; 11 nucleotides match TRBD2. This CDR3 is 16 amino acids long. V lost 3 bases to trimming and J lost 0 bases; unmatched junction nucleotides: 1. The V gene's germline CDR1 is SGHAT and CDR2 FQNNGV. The CDR3 loop is CASSFTSGSSYNEQFF. Here the CDR3 DNA reads TGTGCCAGCAGCTTTACTAGCGGGAGCTCCTACAATGAGCAGTTCTTC.

The J gene is TRBJ1-2, the V gene TRBV19; TRBD1 agrees at 8 bases. J gave up 8 bases and V 4 bases, and 9 bases lay outside the gene matches. Germline CDR1 reads LNHDA; CDR2 reads SQIVND (reference sequence). This CDR3 has 14 residues. In DNA form, the CDR3 reads TGTGCCAGTAGTACATTCGGACAGGGAGGGGGCTACACCTTC. This encodes CASSTFGQGGGYTF.

The genes are TRBV18 and TRBJ2-5; the D gene is possibly TRBD1 (6 bases). The CDR3 runs to 18 residues. Germline CDR1 is KGHSH and CDR2 is LQKENI. Trimming shortened V by 4 bases and J by 3 bases, and 24 bases separated the two germline ends. The CDR3 region has the DNA TGTGCCAGCTCACTAAACCCTACTCTTGACAGGAGTAAAGAGACCCAGTACTTC. It yields the protein CASSLNPTLDRSKETQYF.

The rearrangement uses TRBV7-8 and TRBJ2-3, with D perhaps TRBD2 (5 bases). Per the germline V gene, CDR1 is SGHVS and CDR2 is FQNEAQ. This CDR3 comprises 14 residues. V was pared by 2 bases and J by 5 bases, with 11 bases between. The CDR3 bases are TGTGCCAGCAGCTTATTAGGGAGTGGAGATACGCAGTATTTT. It specifies CASSLLGSGDTQYF.

The chain carries TRBV7-3 and TRBJ2-2, with 9 bases lining up with TRBD1. In germline, CDR1 is SGHTA, CDR2 FQGTGA. The CDR3 totals 16 residues. Trimming took 5 bases from V and 4 from J; bases not matched to a gene: 8. This CDR3 reads CASSPGDRVGTGELFF. CDR3 in DNA: TGTGCCAGCAGCCCTGGGGACAGGGTTGGCACCGGGGAGCTGTTTTTT. The full variable domain, its missing parts supplied by reference TRBV7-3 and TRBJ2-2, is GAGVSQTPSNKVTEKGKYVELRCDPISGHTALYWYRQSLGQGPEFLIYFQGTGAADDSGLPNDRFFAVRPEGSVSTLKIQRTERGDSAVYLCASSPGDRVGTGELFFGEGSRLTVL.

The chain uses TRBV29-1 and TRBJ2-1, with no clear D. Trimming shortened V by 0 bases and J by 7 bases, and 7 bases separated the two germline ends. There are 12 residues in the CDR3. Per the germline V gene, CDR1 is SQVTM and CDR2 is ANQGSEA. CDR3 nucleotides: TGCAGCGTTGAAGACTGGATAAATGAGCAGTTCTTC. It codes for CSVEDWINEQFF.

The chain combines TRBV21-1 with TRBJ1-5; the table's D call of TRBD1 was not tested on the DNA. TRBV21-1 is a documented pseudogene. The CDR3 is 17 amino acids. Written as DNA, the CDR3 is TGTGCCAGCAGCAAAGCTGAAGGTGGACAGTCCAATCAGCCCCAGCATTTT. Translated: CASSKAEGGQSNQPQHF.

The chain carries TRBV23-1 and TRBJ1-2, with D perhaps TRBD1 (5 bases). TRBV23-1 is an ORF; its function is uncertain. The CDR3 is made up of 15 amino acids. Trimming shortened V by 3 bases and J by 2 bases, and 13 bases separated the two germline ends. The CDR3 spells CASSHHQGGNYGYTF. The CDR3 bases are TGCGCCAGCAGTCATCATCAGGGAGGCAACTATGGCTACACCTTC.

The chain uses TRBV7-9 and TRBJ2-7; 8 bases are a match to TRBD1. The V segment lost 3 bases and the J segment 7 bases; nucleotides outside the gene matches: 8. In germline, CDR1 is SEHNR, CDR2 FQNEAQ (reference sequence). The CDR3 contains 14 residues. CDR3 sequence reads: CASSFSRGLGEQYF. As DNA, the CDR3 is TGTGCCAGCAGCTTTAGCAGGGGGCTGGGGGAGCAGTACTTC.

This clone has just one count. The chain uses TRBV9 and TRBJ2-7; 8 nucleotides line up with TRBD2. From germline, CDR1 is SGDLS and CDR2 YYNGEE. The CDR3 loop spans 15 amino acids. Trimming cost V 4 bases and J 7 bases; bases outside gene matches: 13. The CDR3 coding sequence is TGTGCCAGCAGCCCCTTAGCGGGACTTCCTTATGAGCAGTACTTC. Translated: CASSPLAGLPYEQYF. Supplemented by reference TRBV9 and TRBJ2-7, the full variable domain reads DSGVTQTPKHLITATGQRVTLRCSPRSGDLSVYWYQQSLDQGLQFLIQYYNGEERAKGNILERFSAQQFPDLHSELNLSSLELGDSALYFCASSPLAGLPYEQYFGPGTRLTVT.

The rearrangement links TRBV18 to TRBJ1-5; D gene unclear. This CDR3 spans 14 amino acids. Trimming removed 6 bases at V and 4 bases at J, with 13 bases between. The germline V gene has CDR1 KGHSH and CDR2 LQKENI. The CDR3 loop is CASSPLGRNQPQHF. The DNA of the CDR3 is TGTGCCAGCTCCCCGCTCGGTCGGAATCAGCCCCAGCATTTT.

This chain joins TRBV30 and TRBJ1-1; D gene ambiguous. The germline V gene has CDR1 GTSNPN and CDR2 SVGIG (reference sequence). V lost 2 bases, J lost 5 bases, and 12 bases lay in between. The CDR3 is made up of 13 amino acids. CDR3 region: CAWSFKGRTEAFF. The CDR3 nucleotides read TGTGCCTGGAGTTTCAAGGGTCGGACTGAAGCTTTCTTT.

The V gene is TRBV5-4, the J gene TRBJ2-1, with D perhaps given as TRBD1 or TRBD2 (6 bases each). Between the trimmed V and J ends, which lost 4 bases and 4 bases, there was a span of 18 bases. The CDR3 totals 16 residues. CDR1 and CDR2 from the germline V gene are SGHNT and YYREEE (reference sequence). The CDR3 spells CASSPGPGAMYNEQFF. CDR3 nucleotide sequence: TGTGCCAGCAGCCCCGGGCCGGGGGCTATGTACAATGAGCAGTTCTTC.

The chain joins TRBV28 to TRBJ2-3, with no clear D. V was clipped by 3 bases and J by 0 bases, with 7 bases between them. CDR3 size: 14 residues. The germline V gene has CDR1 MDHEN and CDR2 SYDVKM. CDR3 residues: CASSFQKSTDTQYF. DNA of the CDR3: TGTGCCAGCAGTTTCCAGAAGAGCACAGATACGCAGTATTTT.

The chain recombines TRBV5-6 with TRBJ2-7, with D unresolved. There are 14 residues in the CDR3. Germline loops: CDR1 SGHDT, CDR2 YYEEEE. Between the trimmed V and J ends, which lost 4 bases and 0 bases, there was a span of 11 bases. The CDR3 here is CASSPGASSYEQYF. In DNA form, the CDR3 reads TGTGCCAGCAGCCCGGGCGCTTCCTCCTACGAGCAGTACTTC.

In DNA form, the CDR3 reads TGTGCCAGCAGCTTGACAGGGTTATCCAGCGAGCAGTACTTC. This gives the protein CASSLTGLSSEQYF. The chain is built from TRBV7-3 and TRBJ2-7, with TRBD1 matching 7 bases. Germline values: CDR1 SGHTA, CDR2 FQGTGA. Trimming at V came to 3 bases and at J to 6 bases, leaving 8 bases not matched to a gene. The CDR3 sequence is 14 residues long.